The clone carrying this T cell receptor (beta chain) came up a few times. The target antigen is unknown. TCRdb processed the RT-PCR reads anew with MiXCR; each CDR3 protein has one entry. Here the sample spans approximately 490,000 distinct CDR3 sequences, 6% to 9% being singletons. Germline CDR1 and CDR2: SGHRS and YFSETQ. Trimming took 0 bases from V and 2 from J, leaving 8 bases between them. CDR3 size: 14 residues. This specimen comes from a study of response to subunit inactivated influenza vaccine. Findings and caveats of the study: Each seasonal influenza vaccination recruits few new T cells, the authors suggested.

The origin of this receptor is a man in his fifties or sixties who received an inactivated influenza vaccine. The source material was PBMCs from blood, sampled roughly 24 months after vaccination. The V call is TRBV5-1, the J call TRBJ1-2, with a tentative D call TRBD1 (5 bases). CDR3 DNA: TGCGCCAGCAGCTTGGATGCAGGGAACTATGGCTACACCTTC. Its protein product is CASSLDAGNYGYTF.